This T cell receptor (beta chain) was observed in a study of cytomegalovirus exposure and HLA in healthy donors. The wider study: An early release of data contained 75 million to 90 million unique TCRs, which came from HLA-typed donors.

J lost 2 bases, V lost 4 bases, and 12 bases had no gene match. CDR3 size: 17 residues. Germline assignment: CDR1 SGHNT and CDR2 YYREEE (reference sequence). As regards this clone: Antigen: not known.

Study-wide points: Segments of the TCR beta V type were, in most cases, productive about 90% or about 30% of the time in an earlier analysis. Follow-up analysis found HLA locus-dependent TCR association rates, highest for DRB1 and lowest for HLA-C. The study flagged 150 to 200 TCR beta chains as cytomegalovirus-associated.

It was with 60 Vbeta and 13 Jbeta primers that the PCR ran. Produced via immunoSEQ multiplex PCR; TCRdb's table is partial and in-frame only. The sample has 120,000 or so clones; 70% to 80% are singletons. The sample was PBMCs. The chain is built from TRBV5-4 and TRBJ2-1; TRBD1 matches 7 bases. The receptor's source is a young man in good health and CMV-seronegative. The CDR3, as DNA: TGTGCCAGCAGCCATCGACCCCGGGACAGCCCCTACAATGAGCAGTTCTTC. This gives the protein CASSHRPRDSPYNEQFF.